This T cell receptor beta chain stems from a study of cytomegalovirus exposure and HLA in healthy donors. Findings and caveats of the study: Most TCR beta V segments were productive about 87% or about 30% of the time in an earlier analysis.

60 Vbeta and 13 Jbeta primers were used in PCR. Sequencing was performed with immunoSEQ multiplex PCR; in TCRdb, only in-frame clones are kept and a portion is missing. Found here are about 140,000 clones, over 60% of them singletons; the top ten hold 1.5% to 2%. V was clipped by 10 bases and J by 4 bases, with 22 bases between them. The CDR3 runs 15 residues. Looked up from germline, CDR1 is MNHEY and CDR2 is SVGAGI. On this clone itself: Its antigen is not identified.

The origin of this receptor is a female donor in good health and CMV-seronegative. The chain uses TRBV6-5 and TRBJ1-1, with D perhaps TRBD1 (5 bases). Sequenced: PBMCs. The CDR3 nucleotides are TGTGCCACCATTAATTTGGGAGGGGAGGGCACTGAAGCTTTCTTT. Translation gives CATINLGGEGTEAFF.